This TCR beta chain was captured in a study of T cells after yellow fever vaccination. This CDR3 has 15 residues. CDR1 is SGHVS, CDR2 FQNEAQ, per germline. The trim removed 1 base at V and 8 bases at J, leaving 7 bases unmatched. Whole-study findings and limits: The booster response re-showed most primary clones: 96% CD4, about 89% CD8. From the bulk population, abundant clonotypes could contaminate and appear within FACS-sorted repertoires.

Synthesis of TCR cDNA relied on 5'RACE template switching, which attached a universal primer site and UMIs. TCRdb ran MiXCR on the 5' RACE reads and lists one entry per CDR3 protein. The sample yields some 350,000 distinct CDR3 sequences, 8.7% seen once. This clonotype was observed a handful of times. Its antigen is not known. The sequence came from a man aged 18-30 years who received the YFV17D yellow fever vaccine. Specimen: PBMCs, collected on the day of the first yellow fever vaccination. The chain uses TRBV7-8 and TRBJ1-2, with TRBD1 matching 10 bases. The CDR3 sequence is CASSLDGTGARGYTF. In DNA form, the CDR3 reads TGTGCCAGCAGCTTAGACGGGACAGGGGCACGGGGCTACACCTTC.